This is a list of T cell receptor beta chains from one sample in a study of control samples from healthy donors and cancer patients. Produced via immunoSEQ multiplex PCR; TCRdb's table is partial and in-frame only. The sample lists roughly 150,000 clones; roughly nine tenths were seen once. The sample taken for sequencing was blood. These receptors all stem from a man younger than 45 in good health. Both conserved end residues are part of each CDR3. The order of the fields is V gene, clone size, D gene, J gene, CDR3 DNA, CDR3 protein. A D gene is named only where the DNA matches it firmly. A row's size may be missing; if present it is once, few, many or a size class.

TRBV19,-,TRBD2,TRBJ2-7,TGTGCCAGTAGTATAGTAACGGGAGGAACCTACGAGCAGTACTTC,CASSIVTGGTYEQYF
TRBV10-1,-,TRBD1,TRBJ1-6,TGCGCCGCAACTCACAGGGGGCCTGAGTCACCCCTCCACTTT,CAATHRGPESPLHF
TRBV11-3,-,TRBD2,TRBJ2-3,TGTGCCAGCAACCTAGCGGGAGGGAACACAGATACGCAGTATTTT,CASNLAGGNTDTQYF
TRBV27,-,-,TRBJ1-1,TGTGCCAGCAGTAGCCGAACCCTGAACACTGAAGCTTTCTTT,CASSSRTLNTEAFF
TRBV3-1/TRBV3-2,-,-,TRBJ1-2,TGTGCCAGCAACGGCCAGGGTGGCTACACCTTC,CASNGQGGYTF
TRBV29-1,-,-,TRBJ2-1,TGCAGCGTTAAAGACGGCCTATACAATGAGCAGTTCTTC,CSVKDGLYNEQFF
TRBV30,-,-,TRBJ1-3,TGTGCCTGGAGATCAGAAGACACCATATATTTT,CAWRSEDTIYF
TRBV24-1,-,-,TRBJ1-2,TGTGCCACCAGTGATTCGCCGGGTTTGCGTTACACCTTC,CATSDSPGLRYTF
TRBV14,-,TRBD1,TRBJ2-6,TGTGCCAGCAGCCAAGATTTCGGACAGGGGGCCTCTGGGGCCAACGTCCTGACTTTC,CASSQDFGQGASGANVLTF
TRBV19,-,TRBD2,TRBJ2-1,TGTGCCAGTAGTCGCCTTTACGGCGGGGGGAGCTCCTACAATGAGCAGTTCTTC,CASSRLYGGGSSYNEQFF
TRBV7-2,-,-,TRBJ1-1,TGTGCCAGCAGCTTAAAGGGAGGGTCGACCACTGAAGCTTTCTTT,CASSLKGGSTTEAFF
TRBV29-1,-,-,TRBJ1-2,TGCAGCGTACCCAACAGGGATAGCGGTGGCTACACCTTC,CSVPNRDSGGYTF
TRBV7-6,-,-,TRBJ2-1,TGTGCCAGCTCCTTTCGGGGCCACTACAATGAGCAGTTCTTC,CASSFRGHYNEQFF
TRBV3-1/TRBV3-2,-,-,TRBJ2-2,TGTGCCAGCAGCCAGGGGAACCCGGGCGGGGAGCTGTTTTTT,CASSQGNPGGELFF
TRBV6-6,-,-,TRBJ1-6,TGTGCCAGCAGTCCTGGTACCGGGCCTCTATATAATTCACCCCTCCACTTT,CASSPGTGPLYNSPLHF
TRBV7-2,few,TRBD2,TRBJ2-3,TGTGCCAGCAGCCCGGGGGGGCGCGACACAGATACGCAGTATTTT,CASSPGGRDTDTQYF
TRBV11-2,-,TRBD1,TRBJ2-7,TGTGCCAGCAGCTGGGACAGGGGCGAGCAGTACTTC,CASSWDRGEQYF
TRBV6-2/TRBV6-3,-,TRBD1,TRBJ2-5,TGTGCCAGCAGCCTAGGCGACAGGGTTTGGGAGACCCAGTACTTC,CASSLGDRVWETQYF
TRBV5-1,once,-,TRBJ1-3,TGCGCCAGCTCCGATCAGAGGGGGAGTTCTGGAAACACCATATATTTT,CASSDQRGSSGNTIYF
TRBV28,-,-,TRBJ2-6,TGTGCCAGCAGTTTAGCGGGGGCCAACGTCCTGACTTTC,CASSLAGANVLTF
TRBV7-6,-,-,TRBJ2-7,TGTGCCAGCAGCTTAGGCGGGGGGGGACAGGGCTACGAGCAGTACTTC,CASSLGGGGQGYEQYF
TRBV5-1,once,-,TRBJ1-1,TGCGCCAGCCAGGAAGGGATGGGGAAGAACACTGAAGCTTTCTTT,CASQEGMGKNTEAFF
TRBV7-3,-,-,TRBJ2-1,TGTGCCAGCGCCGGACCCTCTAGTAGTCCCTACAATGAGCAGTTCTTC,CASAGPSSSPYNEQFF
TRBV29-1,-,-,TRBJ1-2,TGCAGCGTTGCTCAGGGGTCGACGGCGGACGGCTACACCTTC,CSVAQGSTADGYTF
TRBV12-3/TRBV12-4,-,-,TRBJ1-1,TGTGCCAGCAGTGCAGGAAACACTGAAGCTTTCTTT,CASSAGNTEAFF
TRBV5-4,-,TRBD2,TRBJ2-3,TGTGCCAGCAGCCCGACTAGCGGACCCACAGATACGCAGTATTTT,CASSPTSGPTDTQYF
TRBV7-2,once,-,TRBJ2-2,TGTGCCAGCAGCCTACCCCTTGGGGGAGTAAAGAACACCGGGGAGCTGTTTTTT,CASSLPLGGVKNTGELFF
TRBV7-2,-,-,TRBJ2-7,TGTGCCAGCAGCTTAAGCGGGACAGACTCCTACGAGCAGTACTTC,CASSLSGTDSYEQYF
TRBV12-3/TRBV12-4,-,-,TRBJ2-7,TGTGCCAGCAGCTCTAGGGAATCCTACGAGCAGTACTTC,CASSSRESYEQYF
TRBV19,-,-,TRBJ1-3,TGTGCCAGTAGTCGACCGGGACCAGATCTCGGCCCTGGAAACACCATATATTTT,CASSRPGPDLGPGNTIYF
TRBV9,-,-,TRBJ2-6,TGTGCCAGCAGCCAGGGACGGTCTGGGGCCAACGTCCTGACTTTC,CASSQGRSGANVLTF
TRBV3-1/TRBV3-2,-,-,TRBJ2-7,TGTGCCAGCAGCCAAGGGACCGGCTCCTACGAGCAGTACTTC,CASSQGTGSYEQYF
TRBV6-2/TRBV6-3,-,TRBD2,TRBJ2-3,TGTGCCAGCAGTACTTCAGCGGGAGTAACAGATACGCAGTATTTT,CASSTSAGVTDTQYF
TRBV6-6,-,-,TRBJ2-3,TGTGCCAGCAGTATTAGCACAGATACGCAGTATTTT,CASSISTDTQYF
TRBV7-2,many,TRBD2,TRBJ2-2,TGTGCCAGCAGCTTGGCTAGCGGGAGAACCGGGGAGCTGTTTTTT,CASSLASGRTGELFF
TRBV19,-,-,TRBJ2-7,TGTCCGGTTTACGGTTCGTCCTACGAGCAGTACTTC,CPVYGSSYEQYF
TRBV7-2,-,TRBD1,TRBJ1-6,TGTGCCAGCAGCCCCACAGGGGGGGGGCTTGGATCACCCCTCCACTTT,CASSPTGGGLGSPLHF
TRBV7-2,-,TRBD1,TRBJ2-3,TGTGCCAGCAGCTCCTCCCGGGACAGAGGAACAGATACGCAGTATTTT,CASSSSRDRGTDTQYF
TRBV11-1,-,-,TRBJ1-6,TGTGCCAGCAGCCCGCGAGGGACTCCCTATAATTCACCCCTCCACTTT,CASSPRGTPYNSPLHF
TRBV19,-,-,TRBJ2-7,TGTGCCAGTAGTATAGACAGCCGTAGGGTTTCGAGGGTATACGAGCAGTACTTC,CASSIDSRRVSRVYEQYF
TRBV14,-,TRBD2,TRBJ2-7,TGTGCCAGCAGCCCGAGCGGGGCTGTGGGGGAGCAGTACTTC,CASSPSGAVGEQYF
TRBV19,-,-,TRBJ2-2,TGTGCCAGTAGTATACTAGCCCTGAACACCGGGGAGCTGTTTTTT,CASSILALNTGELFF
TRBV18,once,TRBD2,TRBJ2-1,TGTGCCAGCTCGGGGTCTAGCGGGGCCAATAGGAATGAGCAGTTCTTC,CASSGSSGANRNEQFF
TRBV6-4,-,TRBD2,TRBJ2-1,TGTGCCAGCAGCGGACTAGCGGGAGGGCCAGATGAGCAGTTCTTC,CASSGLAGGPDEQFF
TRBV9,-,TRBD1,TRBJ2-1,TGTGCCAGCAGTGAAATGACAGGGGGCAATGAGCAGTTCTTC,CASSEMTGGNEQFF
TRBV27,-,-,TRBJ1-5,TGTGCCAGCAGTTTGGGCAATCAGCCCCAGCATTTT,CASSLGNQPQHF
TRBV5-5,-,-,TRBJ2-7,TGTGCCAGCAGCTCCTATTCGGCGGGTGGCTACGAGCAGTACTTC,CASSSYSAGGYEQYF
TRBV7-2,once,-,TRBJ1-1,TGTGCCAGCAGCTTCTGGGGGAGGGACACTGAAGCTTTCTTT,CASSFWGRDTEAFF
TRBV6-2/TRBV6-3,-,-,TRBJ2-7,TGTGCCAGCAGTTACGCCGTCTCCTACGAGCAGTACTTC,CASSYAVSYEQYF
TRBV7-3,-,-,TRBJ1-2,TGTGCCAGCAGCTTACAAGGTAGCGACTATGGCTACACCTTC,CASSLQGSDYGYTF
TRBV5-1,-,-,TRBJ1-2,TGCGCCAGCAGCTTCGCAGGGGTCAACTATGGCTACACCTTC,CASSFAGVNYGYTF
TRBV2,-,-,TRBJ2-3,TGTGCCAGCAGTGAAGGGGGCGGGGTTGGCACAGATACGCAGTATTTT,CASSEGGGVGTDTQYF
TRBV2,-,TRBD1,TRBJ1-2,TGTGCCAGCAGTGAACAGGGGGCTGGCGGCTACACCTTC,CASSEQGAGGYTF